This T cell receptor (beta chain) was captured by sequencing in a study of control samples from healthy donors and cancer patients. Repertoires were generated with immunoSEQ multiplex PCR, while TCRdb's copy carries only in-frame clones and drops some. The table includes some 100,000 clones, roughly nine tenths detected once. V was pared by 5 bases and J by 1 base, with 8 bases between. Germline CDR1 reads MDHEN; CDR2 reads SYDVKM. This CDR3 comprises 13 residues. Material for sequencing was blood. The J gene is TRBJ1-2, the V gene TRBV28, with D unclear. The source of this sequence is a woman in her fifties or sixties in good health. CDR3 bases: TGTGCCAGCAGTATCAGCCTTAACTATGGCTACACCTTC. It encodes CASSISLNYGYTF.